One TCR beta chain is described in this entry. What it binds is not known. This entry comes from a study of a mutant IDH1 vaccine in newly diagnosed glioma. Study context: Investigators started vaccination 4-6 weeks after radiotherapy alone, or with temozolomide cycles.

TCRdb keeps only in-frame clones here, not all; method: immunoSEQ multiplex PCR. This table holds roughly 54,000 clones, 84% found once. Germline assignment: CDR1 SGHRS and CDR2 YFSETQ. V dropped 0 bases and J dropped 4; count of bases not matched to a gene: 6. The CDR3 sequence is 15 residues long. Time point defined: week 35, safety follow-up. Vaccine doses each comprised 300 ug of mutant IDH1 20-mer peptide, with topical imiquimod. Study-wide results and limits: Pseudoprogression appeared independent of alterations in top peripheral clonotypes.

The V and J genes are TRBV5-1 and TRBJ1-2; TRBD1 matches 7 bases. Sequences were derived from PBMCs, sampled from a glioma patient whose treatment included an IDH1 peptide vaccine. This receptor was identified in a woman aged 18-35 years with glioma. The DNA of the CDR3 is TGCGCCAGCAGCTTGGGGGACAGTCTGGGCTATGGCTACACCTTC. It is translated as CASSLGDSLGYGYTF.